The rows below give T cell receptor beta chains drawn from one sample of a study of CD8 T cells in ankylosing spondylitis. MiXCR, run by TCRdb on the 5' RACE reads, gives a single entry per CDR3 protein. The repertoire has around 340,000 distinct CDR3 sequences, approximately 22% of them found once; the top ten carry roughly 13%. Material: blood, either unsorted or a sorted T cell fraction (not recorded which). Source of these receptors: a male donor with ankylosing spondylitis or in good health (not recorded which). Each CDR3 is given with its conserved first and last residue. The order of the fields is J gene, V gene, clone size, D gene, CDR3 DNA, CDR3 protein. A D gene is named only where the DNA matches it firmly. The size entry is marked missing in some rows and otherwise reads once, few, many or a size class.

TRBJ1-1,TRBV6-6,few,-,TGTGCCAGCAGACTAAATGCGCACACTGAAGCTTTCTTT,CASRLNAHTEAFF
TRBJ2-5,TRBV7-9,-,-,TGTGCCAGCAGCTCGGATCGTGCTGAGACCCAGTACTTC,CASSSDRAETQYF
TRBJ2-1,TRBV15,-,-,TGTGCCACCAGCAGAGGGGTCGCAGGTAATGAGCAGTTCTTC,CATSRGVAGNEQFF
TRBJ2-3,TRBV12-3/TRBV12-4,few,-,TGTGCCAGCAGCCAGATACCCAGCGGGACAATCGCAGATACGCAGTATTTT,CASSQIPSGTIADTQYF
TRBJ2-1,TRBV20-1,-,TRBD2,TGCAGTGCTAGCCGGGGGGGGAACTCCTACAATGAGCAGTTCTTC,CSASRGGNSYNEQFF
TRBJ2-7,TRBV28,few,-,TGTGCCAGCCGTGGAGGGCTTTTCTCCTACGAGCAGTACTTC,CASRGGLFSYEQYF
TRBJ2-7,TRBV6-5,-,-,TGTGCCAGCAGTTCCGTAAGGGGTCCCGTTTTACGGTACTCCTACGAGCAGTACTTC,CASSSVRGPVLRYSYEQYF
TRBJ2-4,TRBV20-1,few,-,TGCAGTGCCCCAAGTGGCTTAGCCAAGAACATTCAGTACTTC,CSAPSGLAKNIQYF
TRBJ2-7,TRBV12-3/TRBV12-4,medium-sized,TRBD1,TGTGCCAGCAGTTTGGGGACAGGGGGCTGGGAGCAGTACTTC,CASSLGTGGWEQYF
TRBJ2-7,TRBV20-1,-,TRBD1,TGCAGTGCTAGGTCAGGGGGCGAATCCTACGAGCAGTACTTC,CSARSGGESYEQYF
TRBJ1-1,TRBV4-1,few,-,TGCGCCAGCAGCCAAACTACAGGACCGAACACTGAAGCTTTCTTT,CASSQTTGPNTEAFF
TRBJ2-5,TRBV12-3/TRBV12-4,-,-,TGTGCCAGCAGCCATACCAGGGACTTCCAAGAGACCCAGTACTTC,CASSHTRDFQETQYF
TRBJ2-3,TRBV27,-,-,TGTGCCAGCGGGGACACAGATACGCAGTATTTT,CASGDTDTQYF
TRBJ2-7,TRBV7-2,-,-,TGTGCCAGCAGCTTATCAGCCAGCGGTGTGTCTGAGCAGTACTTC,CASSLSASGVSEQYF
TRBJ2-2,TRBV28,-,-,TGTGCCAGCAGTTTTCGAGGGGAGGCCGGGGAGCTGTTTTTT,CASSFRGEAGELFF
TRBJ2-7,TRBV12-3/TRBV12-4,-,TRBD1,TGTGCCAGAAGTCCTCGCGGGACAGGGGGCGACGAGCAGTACTTC,CARSPRGTGGDEQYF
TRBJ2-7,TRBV4-1,few,-,TGCGCCAGCAGCCGCGGAAGGAGCGAGCAGTACTTC,CASSRGRSEQYF
TRBJ2-7,TRBV11-3,-,-,TGTGCCAGCAGCTTAGATGCGGACTCCTCCTACGAGCAGTACTTC,CASSLDADSSYEQYF
TRBJ2-1,TRBV4-1,few,-,TGCGCCAGCAGCCAAGTTCAGGGGGGGCTCAATGAGCAGTTCTTC,CASSQVQGGLNEQFF
TRBJ2-3,TRBV12-3/TRBV12-4,few,TRBD2,TGTGCCAGCAGTTGGCCTAGCGGGGCTGGGGATACGCAGTATTTT,CASSWPSGAGDTQYF
TRBJ1-1,TRBV11-2,few,-,TGTGCCAGCAGCTCTGGGGCTGGGGACACTGAAGCTTTCTTT,CASSSGAGDTEAFF
TRBJ1-2,TRBV5-6,few,-,TGTGCCAGCAGCTCCGTAGGGCAGTCCTATGGCTACACCTTC,CASSSVGQSYGYTF
TRBJ2-2,TRBV29-1,-,-,TGCAGCGTTGAAGATCCCGGAAGGACCGGGGAGCTGTTTTTT,CSVEDPGRTGELFF
TRBJ2-3,TRBV10-3,many,-,TGTGCCATCAGGGGGGGTGGGAGCACAGATACGCAGTATTTT,CAIRGGGSTDTQYF
TRBJ2-3,TRBV10-3,many,-,TGTGCCATCATGGAACTAGGTGGTAGCACAGATACGCAGTATTTT,CAIMELGGSTDTQYF
TRBJ2-7,TRBV20-1,-,-,TGCAGTGCTAGTGCCGGACACGAATACGAGCAGTACTTC,CSASAGHEYEQYF
TRBJ2-5,TRBV2,-,TRBD1,TGTGCCAGCAGTGAACCACGACAGGGGAAGGATCGAGAGACCCAGTACTTC,CASSEPRQGKDRETQYF
TRBJ2-7,TRBV7-9,few,-,TGTGCCAGCAGCTCCCCGACGGGAACAAGCGAGCAGTACTTC,CASSSPTGTSEQYF
TRBJ2-5,TRBV24-1,many,-,TGTGCCACCAGCGCACAGTTCCCTACCCAAGAGACCCAGTACTTC,CATSAQFPTQETQYF
TRBJ2-7,TRBV12-3/TRBV12-4,few,-,TGTGCCAGCAGTCTCGGGACTCATCAGTACTTC,CASSLGTHQYF
TRBJ2-3,TRBV7-3,few,-,TGTGCCAGCAGGGGGGTGGGGCAAGATACGCAGTATTTT,CASRGVGQDTQYF
TRBJ2-7,TRBV7-9,-,-,TGTGCCAGCAGCCCGGACTGGGCCTACGAGCAGTACTTC,CASSPDWAYEQYF
TRBJ2-3,TRBV7-9,-,-,TGTGCCAGCAGTGCAGAGCCCACGGTATTCAGCGAGGATACGCAGTATTTT,CASSAEPTVFSEDTQYF